Listed here are 5 T cell receptor beta chains from one sample, sequenced in a study of blood T cell repertoires in COVID-19. Measured with immunoSEQ multiplex PCR; TCRdb has only the in-frame clones, and not every one. This sample has fewer than 350,000 clones; roughly 86% occur once, and the top ten carry just over 9.5%. The sample comprised peripheral blood. The receptors were sampled from a man aged 25-45 years with COVID-19, enrolled during active disease.

The V and J genes are TRBV4-3 and TRBJ2-7; 9 bases match TRBD2. The CDR3 is made up of 15 amino acids. Germline V CDR1 and CDR2: LGHNA, YSLEER. Losses at the gene ends were 5 bases for V and 4 bases for J; bases not matched to a gene: 9. CDR3 nucleotide sequence: TGCGCCAGCAGCTTGGGGCGGGAGGGCCTATACGAGCAGTACTTC. It specifies CASSLGREGLYEQYF.

On this clone itself: The identical CDR3 is also encoded by other nucleotide sequences in the sample. The chain is built from TRBV5-6 and TRBJ2-2, with TRBD1 identical over 8 bases. The CDR3 totals 14 residues. Unmatched junction bases numbered 0, after V lost 0 bases and J lost 5 bases. CDR1 SGHDT and CDR2 YYEEEE come from the germline V gene. The CDR3 coding sequence is TGTGCCAGCAGCTTGGGGACAGGGACCGGGGAGCTGTTTTTT. Its translation: CASSLGTGTGELFF.

This rearrangement joins TRBV2 to TRBJ2-1, with D perhaps TRBD1 (5 bases). CDR1 is SNHLY and CDR2 is FYNNEI in the germline V gene. The CDR3 length is 16 residues. V shed 5 bases and J shed 5 bases, with 19 bases lying between them. The CDR3 sequence is CASSIRQQPIDNEQFF. DNA for the CDR3: TGTGCCAGCAGTATCAGACAGCAACCCATCGACAATGAGCAGTTCTTC.

As to this clone: An end of the junction differs from the germline gene, which may be a read error. The genes are TRBV28 and TRBJ2-7; 8 nucleotides align to TRBD2. Germline CDR1 is MDHEN and CDR2 is SYDVKM. The CDR3 runs to 11 residues. The CDR3 bases are TGTGCCAGCAGCTTTGGGACTAGATCGTCGTTC. Protein sequence: CASSFGTRSSF.

This rearrangement joins TRBV7-2 to TRBJ2-1; 11 bases map to TRBD2. Per the germline V gene, CDR1 is SGHTA and CDR2 is FQGNSA. Trimming at V came to 5 bases and at J to 10 bases, leaving 7 bases not matched to a gene. The CDR3 runs to 14 residues. In DNA, the CDR3 is TGTGCCAGCAGCCCCCAACTAGCGGGGGTCGAGCAGTTCTTC. Protein: CASSPQLAGVEQFF.